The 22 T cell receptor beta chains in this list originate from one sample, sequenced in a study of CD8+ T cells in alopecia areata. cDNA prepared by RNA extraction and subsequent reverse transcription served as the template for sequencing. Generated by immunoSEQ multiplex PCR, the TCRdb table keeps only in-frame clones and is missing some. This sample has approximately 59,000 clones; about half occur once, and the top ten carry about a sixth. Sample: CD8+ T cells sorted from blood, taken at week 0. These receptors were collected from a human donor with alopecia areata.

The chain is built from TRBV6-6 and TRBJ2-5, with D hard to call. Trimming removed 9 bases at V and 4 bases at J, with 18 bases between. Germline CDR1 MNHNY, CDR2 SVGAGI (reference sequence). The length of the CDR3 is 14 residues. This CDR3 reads CASNDPGSLETQYF. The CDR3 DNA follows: TGTGCCAGTAACGACCCGGGCAGCCTAGAGACCCAGTACTTC.

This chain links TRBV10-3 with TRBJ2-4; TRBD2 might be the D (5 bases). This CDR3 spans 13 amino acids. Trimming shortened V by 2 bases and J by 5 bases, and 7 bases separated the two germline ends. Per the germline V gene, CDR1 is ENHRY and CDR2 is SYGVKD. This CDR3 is CAISEGLQNIQYF. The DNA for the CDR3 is TGTGCCATCAGTGAGGGACTCCAAAACATTCAGTACTTC.

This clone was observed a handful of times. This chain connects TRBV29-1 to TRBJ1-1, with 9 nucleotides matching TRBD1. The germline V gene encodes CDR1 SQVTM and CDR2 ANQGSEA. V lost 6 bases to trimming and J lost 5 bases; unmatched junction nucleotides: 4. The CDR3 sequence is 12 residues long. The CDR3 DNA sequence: TGCAGCGTGGCGACAGGGGGAACTGAAGCTTTCTTT. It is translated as CSVATGGTEAFF.

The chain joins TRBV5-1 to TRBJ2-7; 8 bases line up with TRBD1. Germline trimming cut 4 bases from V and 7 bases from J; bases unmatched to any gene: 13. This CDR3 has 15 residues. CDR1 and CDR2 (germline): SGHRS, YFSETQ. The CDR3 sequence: CASSLGTGTPWEQYF. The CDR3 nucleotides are TGCGCCAGCAGCCTAGGGACAGGAACTCCCTGGGAGCAGTACTTC.

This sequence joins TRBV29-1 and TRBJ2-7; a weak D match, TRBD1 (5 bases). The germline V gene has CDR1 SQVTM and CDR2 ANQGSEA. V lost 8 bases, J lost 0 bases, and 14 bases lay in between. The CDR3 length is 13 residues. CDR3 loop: CSTRNRPSYEQYF. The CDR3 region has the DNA TGCAGCACCCGTAACAGGCCCTCCTACGAGCAGTACTTC.

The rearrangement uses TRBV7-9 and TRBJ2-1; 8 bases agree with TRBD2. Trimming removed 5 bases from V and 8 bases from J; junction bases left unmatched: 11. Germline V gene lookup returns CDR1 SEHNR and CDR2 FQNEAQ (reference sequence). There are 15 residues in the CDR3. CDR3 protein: CASSPLGLEMYEQFF. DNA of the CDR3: TGTGCCAGCAGCCCACTGGGACTAGAGATGTATGAGCAGTTCTTC.

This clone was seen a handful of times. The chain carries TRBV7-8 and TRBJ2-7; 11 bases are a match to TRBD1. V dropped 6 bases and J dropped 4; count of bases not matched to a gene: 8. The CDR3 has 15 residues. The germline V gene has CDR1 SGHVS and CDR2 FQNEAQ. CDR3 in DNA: TGTGCCAGCAGTTACCCGGGACAGGGGGTTTACGAGCAGTACTTC. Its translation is CASSYPGQGVYEQYF.

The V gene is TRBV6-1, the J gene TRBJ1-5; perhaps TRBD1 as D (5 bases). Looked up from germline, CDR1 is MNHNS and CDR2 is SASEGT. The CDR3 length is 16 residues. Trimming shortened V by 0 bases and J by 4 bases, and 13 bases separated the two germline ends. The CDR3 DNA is TGTGCCAGCAGTGAAGCTCCAGGGTGGTTGAATCAGCCCCAGCATTTT. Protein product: CASSEAPGWLNQPQHF.

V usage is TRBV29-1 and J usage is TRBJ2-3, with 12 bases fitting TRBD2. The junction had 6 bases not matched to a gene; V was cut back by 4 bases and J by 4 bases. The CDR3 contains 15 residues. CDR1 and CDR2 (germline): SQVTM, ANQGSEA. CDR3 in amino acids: CSVARLAGDADTQYF. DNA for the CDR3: TGCAGCGTTGCGAGACTAGCGGGAGACGCAGATACGCAGTATTTT.

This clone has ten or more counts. CDR3 in DNA: TGTGCCAGCAGTTACCCGGGACAGGGGGTTTACGAGCAGTACTTC. It yields the protein CASSYPGQGVYEQYF. This chain links TRBV28 with TRBJ2-7, with TRBD1 identical over 11 bases. This CDR3 is built from 15 residues. Germline trimming cut 4 bases from V and 4 bases from J; bases unmatched to any gene: 6. Germline-derived CDR1 and CDR2 are MDHEN and SYDVKM.

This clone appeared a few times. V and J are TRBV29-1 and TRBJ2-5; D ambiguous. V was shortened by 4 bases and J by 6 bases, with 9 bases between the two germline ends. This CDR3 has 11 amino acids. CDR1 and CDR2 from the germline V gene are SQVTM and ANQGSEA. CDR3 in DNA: TGCAGCGTTGCGGGCGGAAAGACCCAGTACTTC. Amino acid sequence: CSVAGGKTQYF. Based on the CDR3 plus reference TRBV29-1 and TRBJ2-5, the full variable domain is SAVISQKPSRDICQRGTSLTIQCQVDSQVTMMFWYRQQPGQSLTLIATANQGSEATYESGFVIDKFPISRPNLTFSTLTVSNMSPEDSSIYLCSVAGGKTQYFGPGTRLLVL.

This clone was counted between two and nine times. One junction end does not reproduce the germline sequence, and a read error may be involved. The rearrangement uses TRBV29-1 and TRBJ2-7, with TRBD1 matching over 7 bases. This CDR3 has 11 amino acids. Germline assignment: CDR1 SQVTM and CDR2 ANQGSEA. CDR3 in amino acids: CSVRGDGQAIF. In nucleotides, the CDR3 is TGCAGCGTTCGAGGAGATGGACAGGCGATCTTC.

CDR3 residues: CSVGLETGELFF. The CDR3 region has the DNA TGCAGCGTGGGACTTGAGACCGGGGAGCTGTTTTTT. The rearrangement links TRBV29-1 to TRBJ2-2; TRBD2 might be the D (6 bases). This CDR3 is 12 amino acids long. V was pared by 6 bases and J by 5 bases, with 10 bases between. Germline V gene lookup returns CDR1 SQVTM and CDR2 ANQGSEA.

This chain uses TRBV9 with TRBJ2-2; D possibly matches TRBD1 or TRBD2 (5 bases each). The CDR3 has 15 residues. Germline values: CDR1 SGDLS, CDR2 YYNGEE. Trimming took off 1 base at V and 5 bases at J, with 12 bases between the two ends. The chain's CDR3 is CASSVRDGGTGELFF. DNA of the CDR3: TGTGCCAGCAGCGTACGGGACGGTGGGACCGGGGAGCTGTTTTTT. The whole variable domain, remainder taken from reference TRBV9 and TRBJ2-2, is DSGVTQTPKHLITATGQRVTLRCSPRSGDLSVYWYQQSLDQGLQFLIQYYNGEERAKGNILERFSAQQFPDLHSELNLSSLELGDSALYFCASSVRDGGTGELFFGEGSRLTVL.

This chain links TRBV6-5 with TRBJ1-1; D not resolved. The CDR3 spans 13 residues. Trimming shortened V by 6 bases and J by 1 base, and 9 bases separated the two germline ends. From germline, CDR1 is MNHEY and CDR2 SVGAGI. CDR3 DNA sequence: TGTGCCAGCAGCCTTGCCGGGAACACTGAAGCTTTCTTT. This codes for CASSLAGNTEAFF.

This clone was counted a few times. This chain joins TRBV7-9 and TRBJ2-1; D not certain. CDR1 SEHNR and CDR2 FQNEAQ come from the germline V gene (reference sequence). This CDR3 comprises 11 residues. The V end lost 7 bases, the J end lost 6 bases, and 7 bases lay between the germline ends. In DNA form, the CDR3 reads TGTGCCAGCAACCTTGTCAATGAGCAGTTCTTC. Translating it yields CASNLVNEQFF. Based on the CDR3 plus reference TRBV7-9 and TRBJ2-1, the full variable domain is DTGVSQNPRHKITKRGQNVTFRCDPISEHNRLYWYRQTLGQGPEFLTYFQNEAQLEKSRLLSDRFSAERPKGSFSTLEIQRTEQGDSAMYLCASNLVNEQFFGPGTRLTVL.

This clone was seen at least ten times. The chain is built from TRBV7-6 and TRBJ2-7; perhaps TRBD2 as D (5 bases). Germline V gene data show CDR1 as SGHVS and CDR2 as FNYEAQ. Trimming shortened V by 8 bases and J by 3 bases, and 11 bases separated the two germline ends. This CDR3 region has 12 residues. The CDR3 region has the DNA TGTGCCAGCGGGCCCGGGGTCTACGAGCAGTACTTC. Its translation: CASGPGVYEQYF.

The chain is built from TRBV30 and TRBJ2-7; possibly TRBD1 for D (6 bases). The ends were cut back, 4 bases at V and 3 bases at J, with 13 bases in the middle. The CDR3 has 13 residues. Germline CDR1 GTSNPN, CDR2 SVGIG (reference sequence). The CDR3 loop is CAWNQGQGYEQYF. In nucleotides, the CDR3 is TGTGCCTGGAATCAGGGGCAGGGCTACGAGCAGTACTTC.

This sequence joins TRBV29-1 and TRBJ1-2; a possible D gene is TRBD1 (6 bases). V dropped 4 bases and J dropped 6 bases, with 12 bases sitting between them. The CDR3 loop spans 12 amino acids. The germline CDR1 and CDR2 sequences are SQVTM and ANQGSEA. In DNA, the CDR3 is TGCAGCGTTGGCAGGGGCGTGAATGGCTACACCTTC. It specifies CSVGRGVNGYTF.

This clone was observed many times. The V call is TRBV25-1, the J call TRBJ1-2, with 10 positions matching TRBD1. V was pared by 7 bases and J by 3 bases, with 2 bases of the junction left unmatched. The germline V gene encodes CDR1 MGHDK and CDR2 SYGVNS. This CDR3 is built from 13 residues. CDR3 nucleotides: TGTGCCAGCATAGGGACAGGGGACTATGGCTACACCTTC. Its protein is CASIGTGDYGYTF.

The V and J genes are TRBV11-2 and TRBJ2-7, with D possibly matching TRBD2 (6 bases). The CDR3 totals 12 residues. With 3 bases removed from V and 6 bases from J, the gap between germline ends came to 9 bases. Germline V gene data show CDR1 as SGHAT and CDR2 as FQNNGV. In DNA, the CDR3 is TGTGCCAGCAGCTTCGGAGGGAGCGAGCAGTACTTC. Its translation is CASSFGGSEQYF. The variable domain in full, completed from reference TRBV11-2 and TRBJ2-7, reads EAGVAQSPRYKIIEKRQSVAFWCNPISGHATLYWYQQILGQGPKLLIQFQNNGVVDDSQLPKDRFSAERLKGVDSTLKIQPAKLEDSAVYLCASSFGGSEQYFGPGTRLTVT.

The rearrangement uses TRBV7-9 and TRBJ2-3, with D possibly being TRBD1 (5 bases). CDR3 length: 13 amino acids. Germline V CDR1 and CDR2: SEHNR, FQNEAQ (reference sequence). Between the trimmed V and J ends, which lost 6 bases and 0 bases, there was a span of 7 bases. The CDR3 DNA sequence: TGTGCCAGCAGTGACAGTAGCACAGATACGCAGTATTTT. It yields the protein CASSDSSTDTQYF.